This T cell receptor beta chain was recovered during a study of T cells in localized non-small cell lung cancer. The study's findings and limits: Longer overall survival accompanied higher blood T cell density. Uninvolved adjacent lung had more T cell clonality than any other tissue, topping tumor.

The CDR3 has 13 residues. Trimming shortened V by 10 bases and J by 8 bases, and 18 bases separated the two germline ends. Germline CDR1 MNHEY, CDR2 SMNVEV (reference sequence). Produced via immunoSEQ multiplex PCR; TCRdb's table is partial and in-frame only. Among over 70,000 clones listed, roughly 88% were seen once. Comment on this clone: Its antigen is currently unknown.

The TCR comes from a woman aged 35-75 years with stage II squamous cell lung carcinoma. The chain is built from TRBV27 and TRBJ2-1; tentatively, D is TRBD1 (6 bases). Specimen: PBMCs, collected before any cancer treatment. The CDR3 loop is CATISTGPDEQFF. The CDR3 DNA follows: TGTGCCACCATCTCGACAGGACCTGATGAGCAGTTCTTC.